The source of this TCR beta chain is a study of T cell responses to AZD1222 COVID-19 vaccine. Study-wide results and limits: Unmutated variant regions are reportedly targeted by nearly half of spike-specific TCRs. A rise in Spike-specific TCR breadth and depth followed two AZD1222 doses.

Measured with immunoSEQ multiplex PCR; TCRdb has only the in-frame clones, and not every one. The sample carries under 100,000 clones, 80% to 90% recorded once. To note about this clone: Its matching antigen is unknown.

V was trimmed by 2 bases and J by 4 bases, leaving 9 bases between them. CDR3 length: 14 amino acids. CDR1 and CDR2 (germline): MDHEN, SYDVKM. The sequence was collected from an adult in good health. Sample: peripheral blood, taken on day 0 of AZD1222 vaccination. This chain uses TRBV28 with TRBJ1-5, with a tentative D call TRBD1 (5 bases). CDR3 protein: CASSLDRPNQPQHF. The CDR3, as DNA: TGTGCCAGCAGTTTAGACAGACCAAATCAGCCCCAGCATTTT.